Each of the 7 T cell receptor beta chains below was sequenced from the same sample in a study of T cell responses to AZD1222 COVID-19 vaccine. Clones were sequenced by immunoSEQ multiplex PCR, and TCRdb holds only the in-frame ones, with some missing. The sample has around 110,000 clones; just over 85% are singletons. Sample: peripheral blood, taken on day 0 of AZD1222 vaccination. These receptor sequences come from an adult in good health.

The V and J genes are TRBV19 and TRBJ1-5; unclear D gene. V lost 4 bases and J lost 0, with 13 bases in between. The CDR3 spans 16 residues. Germline V gene lookup returns CDR1 LNHDA and CDR2 SQIVND (reference sequence). The CDR3 loop is CASSKDGRYSNQPQHF. The CDR3 coding sequence is TGTGCCAGTAGTAAGGACGGAAGATATAGCAATCAGCCCCAGCATTTT.

The V and J genes are TRBV7-3 and TRBJ2-2, with D possibly matching TRBD2 (7 bases). Per germline, CDR1 SGHTA and CDR2 FQGTGA. V was cut by 3 bases and J by 8 bases, with 19 bases left in between. The CDR3 runs 16 residues. For the CDR3, the DNA is TGTGCCAGCAGCTTCGGCTCGGGGGGCCGCAGAGGGGAGCTGTTTTTT. This codes for CASSFGSGGRRGELFF.

V is TRBV6-5 and J is TRBJ1-2; possibly TRBD1 for D (5 bases). V was shortened by 6 bases and J by 8 bases, with 10 bases between the two germline ends. Germline V gene sequence: CDR1 MNHEY, CDR2 SVGAGI. This CDR3 region has 11 residues. The CDR3 protein is CASRRGPGYTF. CDR3 sequence (DNA): TGTGCCAGCAGGAGGGGCCCAGGCTACACCTTC.

This sequence joins TRBV7-2 and TRBJ1-2, with D possibly TRBD1 on 6 matching bases. The CDR3 covers 15 residues. Germline CDR1 is SGHTA and CDR2 is FQGNSA. The germline V and J ends were trimmed by 1 base and 5 bases, with 14 bases remaining between them. This CDR3 is CASSLGGGQKYGYTF. In nucleotides, the CDR3 is TGTGCCAGCAGCTTAGGTGGGGGGCAGAAATATGGCTACACCTTC.

This clone was seen a single time. V and J are TRBV4-1 and TRBJ2-5; the D is unclear. Germline CDR1 reads MGHRA; CDR2 reads YSYEKL. The V end was cut by 4 bases, the J end by 5 bases, with 8 bases between. This CDR3 has 12 residues. The DNA for the CDR3 is TGCGCCAGCAGCCTAGCATACGAGACCCAGTACTTC. Residues: CASSLAYETQYF.

The chain carries TRBV7-2 and TRBJ1-2; no definite D call. CDR3 length: 12 residues. V was trimmed by 5 bases and J by 5 bases, leaving 9 bases between them. Germline loops: CDR1 SGHTA, CDR2 FQGNSA. DNA for the CDR3: TGTGCCAGCAGCGAGAACCTTTATGGCTACACCTTC. Protein: CASSENLYGYTF.

Here the CDR3 reads CASSLAGGSLRTDTQYF. DNA of the CDR3: TGCGCCAGCAGCTTGGCCGGCGGGAGCTTGAGAACAGATACGCAGTATTTT. V gene TRBV5-1 combines with J gene TRBJ2-3; 7 bases line up with TRBD2. The CDR3 is made up of 17 amino acids. The V gene's germline CDR1 is SGHRS and CDR2 YFSETQ. V shed 0 bases and J 3 bases; nucleotides not matched to a gene: 10.